This passage covers 21 T cell receptor beta chains from one sample sequenced in a study of T-cell reconstitution after alpha-beta-depleted transplantation in children. Preparation of the TCRbeta library involved a method that used unique molecular identifiers. TCRdb called the PCR reads again in MiXCR, with one record for every CDR3 protein. This sample has around 500,000 distinct CDR3 sequences; under 15% occur once, and the top ten carry 4.5% to 6%. The input for sequencing was PBMCs from the stem cell graft donor, taken from the stem cell graft. Every receptor here comes from a human donor who donated a stem cell graft to a child with combined immunodeficiency.

The chain combines TRBV12-5 with TRBJ1-4, with D perhaps matching TRBD1 (5 bases). The V end lost 5 bases, the J end lost 5 bases, and 9 bases lay between the germline ends. The length of the CDR3 is 13 residues. Germline loops: CDR1 LGHNT, CDR2 FRNRAP. The CDR3 loop reads CASGNGDNEKLFF. In nucleotides, the CDR3 is TGTGCTAGTGGTAATGGGGACAATGAAAAACTGTTTTTT.

The DNA for the CDR3 is TGCGCCAGCAGCTGGGACAGGAAGTCTAACACTGAAGCTTTCTTT. Protein: CASSWDRKSNTEAFF. The gene calls are TRBV5-1 and TRBJ1-1, with TRBD1 matching over 8 bases. Germline CDR1 reads SGHRS; CDR2 reads YFSETQ. V shed 3 bases and J 2 bases; nucleotides not matched to a gene: 6. The CDR3 has 15 residues.

This clonotype was detected a few times. The gene calls are TRBV5-1 and TRBJ1-1; 8 bases match TRBD1. V lost 4 bases to trimming and J lost 2 bases; unmatched junction nucleotides: 10. The CDR3 runs to 16 residues. Per the germline V gene, CDR1 is SGHRS and CDR2 is YFSETQ. The CDR3 DNA is TGCGCCAGCAGCACAGGACAGGGTGGGTACAACACTGAAGCTTTCTTT. It yields the protein CASSTGQGGYNTEAFF.

V usage is TRBV7-2 and J usage is TRBJ2-5; TRBD2 aligns across 9 bases. The germline V gene encodes CDR1 SGHTA and CDR2 FQGNSA. This CDR3 contains 14 residues. Trimming cost V 4 bases and J 5 bases; bases outside gene matches: 5. Here the CDR3 reads CASSSGLAMETQYF. CDR3 sequence (DNA): TGTGCCAGCAGCTCGGGACTAGCTATGGAGACCCAGTACTTC.

The chain combines TRBV12-3 or TRBV12-4 with TRBJ2-7; 9 bases map to TRBD2. V lost 1 base to trimming and J lost 7 bases; unmatched junction nucleotides: 5. The CDR3 covers 14 residues. The CDR3 DNA sequence: TGTGCCAGCAGTTTAGGCGGGAGGGCAGTTGAGCAGTACTTC. This translates into CASSLGGRAVEQYF.

This CDR3 reads CASSPGRAYEQYF. The CDR3 DNA sequence: TGTGCCAGCAGCCCTGGACGAGCCTACGAGCAGTACTTC. The chain joins TRBV12-3 or TRBV12-4 to TRBJ2-7; D gene unclear. V lost 6 bases, J lost 2 bases, and 11 bases lay in between. The CDR3 extends over 13 amino acids.

This clonotype was observed a few times. The J gene is TRBJ1-3, the V gene TRBV12-3 or TRBV12-4; no definite D call. V was clipped by 0 bases and J by 7 bases, with 10 bases between them. The CDR3 sequence is 14 residues long. CDR3 sequence (DNA): TGTGCCAGCAGTTTAGCGTTAGGTGGGAACACCATATATTTT. Its translation: CASSLALGGNTIYF.

This clonotype was observed many times. The chain links TRBV12-3 or TRBV12-4 to TRBJ2-1, with 7 bases matching TRBD1. V was clipped by 6 bases and J by 4 bases; unmatched bases: 6. This CDR3 comprises 14 residues. Here the CDR3 reads CASSGTASYNEQFF. As DNA, the CDR3 is TGTGCCAGCAGCGGGACAGCTTCTTACAATGAGCAGTTCTTC.

The chain recombines TRBV5-6 with TRBJ2-7; 7 nucleotides agree with TRBD2. This CDR3 region has 15 residues. In germline, CDR1 is SGHDT, CDR2 YYEEEE. V shed 4 bases and J 6 bases; nucleotides not matched to a gene: 13. The CDR3 bases are TGTGCCAGCAGCATCGGGAGGCCCTACCACTTCGAGCAGTACTTC. This sequence encodes CASSIGRPYHFEQYF.

This clonotype appeared a few times. V and J are TRBV6-1 and TRBJ2-7, with D perhaps TRBD1 (6 bases). Germline assignment: CDR1 MNHNS and CDR2 SASEGT. The CDR3 consists of 15 residues. V lost 6 bases to trimming and J lost 5 bases, with 20 bases between them. The CDR3 loop reads CASSPRTAPLDEQYF. The DNA for the CDR3 is TGTGCCAGCAGCCCTAGGACAGCGCCTTTGGACGAGCAGTACTTC.

In this sample, this clonotype turned up many times. The chain combines TRBV12-3 or TRBV12-4 with TRBJ2-1; TRBD2 matches at 7 bases. V dropped 7 bases and J dropped 7; count of bases not matched to a gene: 16. The CDR3 is 16 amino acids. The CDR3 loop is CASTNRAGTGGNEQFF. The CDR3, as DNA: TGTGCCAGCACCAATAGGGCAGGAACGGGGGGAAATGAGCAGTTCTTC.

In its sample, this clonotype was seen many times. The chain links TRBV5-1 to TRBJ2-5; 10 nucleotides agree with TRBD1. The CDR3 sequence is 15 residues long. V was pared by 4 bases and J by 5 bases, with 8 bases of the junction left unmatched. CDR1 is SGHRS, CDR2 YFSETQ, per germline. The chain's CDR3 is CASSLRDRGLETQYF. The CDR3, as DNA: TGCGCCAGCAGCCTAAGGGACAGGGGATTGGAGACCCAGTACTTC.

In its sample, this clonotype was seen many times. The chain's CDR3 is CASSGLAGGVKTQYF. The DNA of the CDR3 is TGTGCCAGCTCGGGACTAGCGGGGGGCGTGAAGACCCAGTACTTC. This chain connects TRBV25-1 to TRBJ2-5; 15 nucleotides align to TRBD2. The CDR3 extends over 15 amino acids. Germline V gene data show CDR1 as MGHDK and CDR2 as SYGVNS. V was pared by 8 bases and J by 6 bases, with 7 bases of the junction left unmatched.

The gene calls are TRBV9 and TRBJ2-3, with D possibly TRBD1 on 6 matching bases. V lost 6 bases and J lost 1, with 21 bases in between. The CDR3 covers 17 residues. The germline V gene encodes CDR1 SGDLS and CDR2 YYNGEE. CDR3 DNA sequence: TGTGCCAGCAACGACAATACAGGGTCCCTAGGCACAGATACGCAGTATTTT. This encodes CASNDNTGSLGTDTQYF. The full variable domain, completed using reference TRBV9 and TRBJ2-3, is DSGVTQTPKHLITATGQRVTLRCSPRSGDLSVYWYQQSLDQGLQFLIQYYNGEERAKGNILERFSAQQFPDLHSELNLSSLELGDSALYFCASNDNTGSLGTDTQYFGPGTRLTVL.

The chain is built from TRBV11-3 and TRBJ2-7; D is unresolved. The CDR3 is made up of 11 amino acids. Germline V gene lookup returns CDR1 SGHNT and CDR2 YENEEA. Trimming took 2 bases from V and 7 from J, leaving 6 bases between them. The CDR3, as DNA: TGTGCCAGCAGCTTAACCCTGGAGCAGTACTTC. Protein: CASSLTLEQYF.

This clonotype was seen at least ten times. The chain's CDR3 is CASSSPGGGYTF. The CDR3 region has the DNA TGTGCCAGCAGTTCCCCAGGCGGGGGCTACACCTTC. V is TRBV27 and J is TRBJ1-2; D unresolved. CDR1 MNHEY and CDR2 SMNVEV come from the germline V gene (reference sequence). Trimming took 4 bases from V and 8 from J, leaving 11 bases between them. This CDR3 is built from 12 residues.

This sequence joins TRBV5-1 and TRBJ2-1, with 9 bases fitting TRBD2. Germline V CDR1 and CDR2: SGHRS, YFSETQ. Trimming at V came to 2 bases and at J to 3 bases, leaving 9 bases not matched to a gene. This CDR3 spans 17 amino acids. DNA of the CDR3: TGCGCCAGCAGCTTAGCCGTAGGCGGGAGGGGCTACAATGAGCAGTTCTTC. Encoded protein: CASSLAVGGRGYNEQFF.

The chain recombines TRBV20-1 with TRBJ1-1, with D maybe TRBD1 (6 bases). Per the germline V gene, CDR1 is DFQATT and CDR2 is SNEGSKA (reference sequence). Trimming took off 5 bases at V and 1 base at J, with 11 bases between the two ends. The CDR3 spans 13 residues. CDR3 DNA: TGCAGTGCTCTACAGGGCTGGAACACTGAAGCTTTCTTT. Protein sequence: CSALQGWNTEAFF.

This clonotype has only a few counts. The rearrangement links TRBV19 to TRBJ2-1, with D perhaps TRBD1 (6 bases). The V end was cut by 5 bases, the J end by 7 bases, with 21 bases between. CDR1 LNHDA and CDR2 SQIVND come from the germline V gene (reference sequence). This CDR3 spans 16 amino acids. CDR3 sequence reads: CASSPWTAQPLNEQFF. CDR3 DNA: TGTGCCAGTAGTCCTTGGACAGCGCAGCCTTTGAATGAGCAGTTCTTC.

This clonotype was seen a handful of times. The chain carries TRBV6-5 and TRBJ1-6; 7 nucleotides match TRBD1. The ends lost 2 bases at V and 7 bases at J; junction bases unmatched: 2. CDR3 length equals 14 residues. The V gene's germline CDR1 is MNHEY and CDR2 SVGAGI. CDR3 residues: CASSYRDRNSPLHF. For the CDR3, the DNA is TGTGCCAGCAGTTACCGGGACAGAAATTCACCCCTCCACTTT.

This rearrangement joins TRBV28 to TRBJ2-7; D is unresolved. V shed 6 bases and J shed 4 bases, with 19 bases lying between them. The CDR3 extends over 15 amino acids. CDR1 is MDHEN, CDR2 SYDVKM, per germline. CDR3 DNA sequence: TGTGCCAGCAGCATACTCCTTTGGTCGTTTTACGAGCAGTACTTC. It yields the protein CASSILLWSFYEQYF.